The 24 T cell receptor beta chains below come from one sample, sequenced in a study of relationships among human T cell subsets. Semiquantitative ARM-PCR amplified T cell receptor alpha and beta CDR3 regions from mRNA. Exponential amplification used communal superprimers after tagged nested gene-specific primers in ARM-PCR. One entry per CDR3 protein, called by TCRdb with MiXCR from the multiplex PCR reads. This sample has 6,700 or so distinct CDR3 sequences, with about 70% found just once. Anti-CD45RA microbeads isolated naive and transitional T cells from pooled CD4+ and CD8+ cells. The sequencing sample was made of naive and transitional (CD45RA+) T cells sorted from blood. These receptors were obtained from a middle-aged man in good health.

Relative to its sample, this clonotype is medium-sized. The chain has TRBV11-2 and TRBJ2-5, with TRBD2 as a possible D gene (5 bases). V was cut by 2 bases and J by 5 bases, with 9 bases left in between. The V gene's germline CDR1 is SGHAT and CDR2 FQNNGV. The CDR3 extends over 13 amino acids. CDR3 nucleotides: TGTGCCAGCAGCTTATGGCGAGGGGAGACCCAGTACTTC. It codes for CASSLWRGETQYF.

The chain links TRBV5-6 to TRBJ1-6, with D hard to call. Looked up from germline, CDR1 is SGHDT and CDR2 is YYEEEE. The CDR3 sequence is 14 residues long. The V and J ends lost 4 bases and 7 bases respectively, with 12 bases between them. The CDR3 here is CASSHGGRNSPLHF. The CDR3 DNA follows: TGTGCCAGCAGCCATGGAGGACGGAATTCACCCCTCCACTTT.

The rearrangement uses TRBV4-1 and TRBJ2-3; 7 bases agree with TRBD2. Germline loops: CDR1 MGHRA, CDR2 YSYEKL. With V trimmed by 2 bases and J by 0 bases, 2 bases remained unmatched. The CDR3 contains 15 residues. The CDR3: CASSQLADSTDTQYF. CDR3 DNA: TGCGCCAGCAGCCAACTAGCGGATAGCACAGATACGCAGTATTTT.

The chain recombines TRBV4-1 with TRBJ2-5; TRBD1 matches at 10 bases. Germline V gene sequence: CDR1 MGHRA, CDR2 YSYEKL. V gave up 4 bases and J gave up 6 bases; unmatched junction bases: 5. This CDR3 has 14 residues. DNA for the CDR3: TGCGCCAGCAGCCTTCGACAGGGGGCCCAGACCCAGTACTTC. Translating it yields CASSLRQGAQTQYF.

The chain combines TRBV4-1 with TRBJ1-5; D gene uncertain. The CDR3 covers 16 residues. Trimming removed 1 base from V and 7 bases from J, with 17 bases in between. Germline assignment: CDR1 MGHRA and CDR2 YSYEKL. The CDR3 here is CASSQAFQVSRQPQHF. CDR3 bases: TGCGCCAGCAGCCAAGCCTTCCAGGTTTCTCGCCAGCCCCAGCATTTT.

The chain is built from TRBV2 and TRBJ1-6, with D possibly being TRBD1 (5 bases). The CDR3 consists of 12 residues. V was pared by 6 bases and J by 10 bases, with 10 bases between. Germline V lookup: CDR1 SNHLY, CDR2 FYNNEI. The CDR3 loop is CASRGRGSPLHF. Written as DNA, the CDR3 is TGTGCCAGCAGGGGACGAGGCTCACCCCTCCACTTT.

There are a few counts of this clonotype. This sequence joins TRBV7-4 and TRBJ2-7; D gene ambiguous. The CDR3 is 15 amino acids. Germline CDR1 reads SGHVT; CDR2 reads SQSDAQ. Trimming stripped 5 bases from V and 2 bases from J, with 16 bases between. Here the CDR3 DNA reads TGTGCCAGCAGCCCAACGATCGGGTTCACCTACGAGCAGTACTTC. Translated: CASSPTIGFTYEQYF.

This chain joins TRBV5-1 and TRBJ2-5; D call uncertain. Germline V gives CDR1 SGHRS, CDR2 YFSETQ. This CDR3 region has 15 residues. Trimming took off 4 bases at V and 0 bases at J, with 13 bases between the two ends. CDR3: CASSQEISNQETQYF. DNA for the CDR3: TGCGCCAGCAGCCAGGAAATTAGTAACCAAGAGACCCAGTACTTC.

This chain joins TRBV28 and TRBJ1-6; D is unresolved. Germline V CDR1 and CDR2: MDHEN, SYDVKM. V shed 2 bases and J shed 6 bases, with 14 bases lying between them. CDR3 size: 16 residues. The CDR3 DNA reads TGTGCCAGCAGTTTAAGGAACGGGCCAATTAATTCACCCCTCCACTTT. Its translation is CASSLRNGPINSPLHF. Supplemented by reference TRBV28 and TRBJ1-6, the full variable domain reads DVKVTQSSRYLVKRTGEKVFLECVQDMDHENMFWYRQDPGLGLRLIYFSYDVKMKEKGDIPEGYSVSREKKERFSLILESASTNQTSMYLCASSLRNGPINSPLHFGNGTRLTVT.

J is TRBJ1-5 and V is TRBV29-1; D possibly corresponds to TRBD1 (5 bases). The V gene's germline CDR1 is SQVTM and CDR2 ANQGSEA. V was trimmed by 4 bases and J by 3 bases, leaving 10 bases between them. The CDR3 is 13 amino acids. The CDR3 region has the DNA TGCAGCGTTGGCGGGACCTCCAATCAGCCCCAGCATTTT. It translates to CSVGGTSNQPQHF.

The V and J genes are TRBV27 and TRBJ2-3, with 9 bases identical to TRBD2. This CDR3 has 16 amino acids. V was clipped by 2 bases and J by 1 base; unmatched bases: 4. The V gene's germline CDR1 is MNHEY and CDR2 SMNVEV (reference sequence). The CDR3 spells CASSLIPSGGTDTQYF. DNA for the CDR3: TGTGCCAGCAGTTTAATCCCTAGCGGGGGCACAGATACGCAGTATTTT.

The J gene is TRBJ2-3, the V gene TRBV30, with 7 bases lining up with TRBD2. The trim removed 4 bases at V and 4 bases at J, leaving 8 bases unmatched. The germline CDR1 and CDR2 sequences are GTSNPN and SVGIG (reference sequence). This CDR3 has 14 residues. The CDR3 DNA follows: TGTGCCTGGACATTAGCGGGCCTCTCAGATACGCAGTATTTT. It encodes CAWTLAGLSDTQYF.

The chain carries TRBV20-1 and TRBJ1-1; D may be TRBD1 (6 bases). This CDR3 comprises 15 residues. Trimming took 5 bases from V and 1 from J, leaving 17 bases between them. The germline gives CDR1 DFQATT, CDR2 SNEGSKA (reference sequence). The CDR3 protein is CSALPLQGRNTEAFF. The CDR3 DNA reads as TGCAGTGCTTTACCTCTACAGGGAAGGAACACTGAAGCTTTCTTT.

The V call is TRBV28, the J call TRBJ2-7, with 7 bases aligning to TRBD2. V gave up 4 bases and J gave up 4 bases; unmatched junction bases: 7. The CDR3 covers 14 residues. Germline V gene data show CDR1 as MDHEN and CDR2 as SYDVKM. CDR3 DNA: TGTGCCAGCAGTTGGACTACCGGGGGGTACGAGCAGTACTTC. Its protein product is CASSWTTGGYEQYF.

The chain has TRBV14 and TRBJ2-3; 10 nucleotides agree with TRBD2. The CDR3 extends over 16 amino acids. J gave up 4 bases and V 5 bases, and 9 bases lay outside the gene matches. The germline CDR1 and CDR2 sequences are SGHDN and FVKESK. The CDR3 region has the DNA TGTGCCAGCAGCACAACCGGGACTAGCGAAGCAGATACGCAGTATTTT. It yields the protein CASSTTGTSEADTQYF.

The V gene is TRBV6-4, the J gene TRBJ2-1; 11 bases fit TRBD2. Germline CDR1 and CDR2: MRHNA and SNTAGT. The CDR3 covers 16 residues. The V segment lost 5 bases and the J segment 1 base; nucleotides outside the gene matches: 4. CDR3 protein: CASSIIAGGSYNEQFF. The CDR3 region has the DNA TGTGCCAGCAGTATTATAGCGGGAGGGTCCTACAATGAGCAGTTCTTC.

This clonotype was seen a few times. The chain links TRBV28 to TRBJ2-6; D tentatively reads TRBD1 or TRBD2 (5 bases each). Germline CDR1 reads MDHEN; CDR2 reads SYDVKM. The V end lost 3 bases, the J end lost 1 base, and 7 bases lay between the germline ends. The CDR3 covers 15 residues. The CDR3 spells CASSFEGSGANVLTF. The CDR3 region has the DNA TGTGCCAGCAGTTTTGAGGGGTCTGGGGCCAACGTCCTGACTTTC.

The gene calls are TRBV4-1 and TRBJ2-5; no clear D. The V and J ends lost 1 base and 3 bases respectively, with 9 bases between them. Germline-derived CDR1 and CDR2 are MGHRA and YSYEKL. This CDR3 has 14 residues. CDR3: CASSQVVPKETQYF. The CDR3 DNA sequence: TGCGCCAGCAGCCAAGTGGTCCCAAAAGAGACCCAGTACTTC.

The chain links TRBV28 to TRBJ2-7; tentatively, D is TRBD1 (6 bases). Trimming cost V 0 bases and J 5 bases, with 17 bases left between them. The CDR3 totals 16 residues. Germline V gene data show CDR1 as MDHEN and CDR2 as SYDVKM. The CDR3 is CASSLWDSAKGNEQYF. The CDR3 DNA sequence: TGTGCCAGCAGTTTATGGGACAGCGCCAAAGGTAACGAGCAGTACTTC.

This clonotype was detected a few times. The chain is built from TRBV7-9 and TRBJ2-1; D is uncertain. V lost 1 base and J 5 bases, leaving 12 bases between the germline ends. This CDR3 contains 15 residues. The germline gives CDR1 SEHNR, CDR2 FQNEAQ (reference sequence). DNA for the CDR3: TGTGCCAGCAGCTTAGGGTTCCACAGTGACAATGAGCAGTTCTTC. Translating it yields CASSLGFHSDNEQFF.

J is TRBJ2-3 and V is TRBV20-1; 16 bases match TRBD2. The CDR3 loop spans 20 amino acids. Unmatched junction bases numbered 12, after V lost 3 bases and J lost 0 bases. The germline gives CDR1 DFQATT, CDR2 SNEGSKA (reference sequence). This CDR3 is CSASSVPGLAGGPSTDTQYF. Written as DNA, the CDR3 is TGCAGTGCTAGTTCAGTCCCGGGACTAGCGGGAGGGCCCAGCACAGATACGCAGTATTTT.

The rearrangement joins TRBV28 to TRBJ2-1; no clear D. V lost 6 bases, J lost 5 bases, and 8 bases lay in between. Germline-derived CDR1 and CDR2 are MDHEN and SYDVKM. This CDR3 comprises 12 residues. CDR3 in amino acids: CASSQSHNEQFF. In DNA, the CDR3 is TGTGCCAGCAGCCAGTCTCACAATGAGCAGTTCTTC.

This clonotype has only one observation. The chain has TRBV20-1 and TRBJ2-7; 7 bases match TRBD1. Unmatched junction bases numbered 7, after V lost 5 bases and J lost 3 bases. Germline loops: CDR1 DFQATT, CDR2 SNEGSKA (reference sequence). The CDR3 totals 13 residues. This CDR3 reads CSAGYRGRYEQYF. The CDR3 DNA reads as TGCAGTGCTGGGTACAGGGGACGCTACGAGCAGTACTTC.

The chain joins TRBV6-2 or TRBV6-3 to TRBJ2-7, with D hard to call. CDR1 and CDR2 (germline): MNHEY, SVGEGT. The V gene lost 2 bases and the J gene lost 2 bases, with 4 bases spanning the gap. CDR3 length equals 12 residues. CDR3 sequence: CASSYLTYEQYF. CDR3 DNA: TGTGCCAGCAGTTACCTCACCTACGAGCAGTACTTC.